The text below deals with one T cell receptor (beta chain). This record belongs to a study of blood T cell repertoires in COVID-19. At the level of the study: COVID-19 samples, acute and convalescent, were from the United States, Italy and Spain.

The CDR3 is 13 residues long. Per germline, CDR1 SNHLY and CDR2 FYNNEI. The V segment lost 3 bases and the J segment 5 bases; nucleotides outside the gene matches: 3. Authors' analysis steps: Counts of nucleated cells, estimated from reference gene primer amplification, were obtained. Here immunoSEQ multiplex PCR was the method, and the copy in TCRdb shows in-frame clones only, minus some. The V and J calls and clone size were taken over from that table, and D and trimming were inferred from the DNA. The sample has tens of thousands of clones; roughly 80% are singletons. Enrolled during active infection, Seattle patients were then followed longitudinally.

Sequenced: peripheral blood. This TCR derives from a man between 65 and 85 years old with COVID-19, enrolled during active disease. V gene TRBV2 combines with J gene TRBJ2-7, with 8 bases aligning to TRBD2. CDR3 sequence: CASSEREVNEQYF. The CDR3 coding sequence is TGTGCCAGCAGTGAGCGGGAGGTCAACGAGCAGTACTTC.